The 23 T cell receptor beta chains listed next were all sequenced from one sample in a study of T cells expressing NK-cell markers. TCRdb reprocessed the 5' RACE reads and keeps a single row for each CDR3 protein, giving no DNA. The sample holds some 450,000 distinct CDR3 sequences. Sequencing was done on a sample of blood T cells: a sorted CD56 or NKG2C T cell subset, CD4+ or CD8+ T cells, or bulk PBMC T cells (not recorded which). The receptors come from a woman between 18 and 70 years old in good health.

The chain couples TRBV12-3 or TRBV12-4 to TRBJ1-3. This CDR3 contains 15 residues. The chain's CDR3 is CASSSPQVYGNTIYF.

This sequence joins TRBV20-1 and TRBJ1-1; the D call from TCRdb, TRBD1, cannot be confirmed without DNA. From germline, CDR1 is DFQATT and CDR2 SNEGSKA (reference sequence). This CDR3 comprises 12 residues. The CDR3 here is CSGNIGGTEAFF.

The V call is TRBV12-3 or TRBV12-4, the J call TRBJ2-1; TCRdb lists TRBD2, though no DNA is available to test this call. The length of the CDR3 is 15 residues. The CDR3 reads CASSLLAGARDEQFF.

The chain links TRBV30 to TRBJ2-4; TCRdb names TRBD1, which stays unverified in the absence of DNA. Per the germline V gene, CDR1 is GTSNPN and CDR2 is SVGIG (reference sequence). The CDR3 totals 17 residues. Here the CDR3 reads CAWSDPGTHVTKNIQYF.

CDR3 in amino acids: CAIPRGDGYTF. This chain uses TRBV12-3 or TRBV12-4 with TRBJ1-2; TCRdb proposes TRBD1, but this gene call is untestable without DNA. This CDR3 spans 11 amino acids.

The chain is built from TRBV4-2 and TRBJ1-1. Germline V gives CDR1 LGHNA, CDR2 YNFKEQ. The CDR3 length is 12 residues. The CDR3 protein is CASGAWDTEAFF.

The V call is TRBV7-3, the J call TRBJ2-1. Germline-derived CDR1 and CDR2 are SGHTA and FQGTGA. The CDR3 is 13 amino acids. CDR3: CASSPDLNNEQFF.

The rearrangement links TRBV18 to TRBJ2-5; TCRdb lists TRBD1, though no DNA is available to test this call. The CDR3 spans 15 residues. The germline V gene has CDR1 KGHSH and CDR2 LQKENI. CDR3 sequence reads: CASSPQPGPQETQYF.

The CDR3 reads CASSLATGARKEYF. J is TRBJ2-7 and V is TRBV12-3 or TRBV12-4; the TCRdb D gene call, TRBD1, has no DNA to confirm it. CDR3 length equals 14 residues.

The rearrangement uses TRBV27 and TRBJ1-4; absent DNA, TCRdb's TRBD1 call cannot be checked. Germline-derived CDR1 and CDR2 are MNHEY and SMNVEV (reference sequence). The CDR3 extends over 15 amino acids. The CDR3 region is CASSQYRALNEKLFF.

V usage is TRBV4-3 and J usage is TRBJ1-5; TCRdb proposes TRBD1, but this gene call is untestable without DNA. Looked up from germline, CDR1 is LGHNA and CDR2 is YSLEER. The CDR3 sequence is 16 residues long. The CDR3 spells CASSQDLSPGGQPQHF.

This chain joins TRBV3-1 and TRBJ2-3; TCRdb lists TRBD2, though no DNA is available to test this call. The CDR3 runs to 14 residues. Germline CDR1 and CDR2: LGHDT and YNNKEL (reference sequence). CDR3 residues: CASSPSGTSDTQYF.

The V gene is TRBV18, the J gene TRBJ2-3; lacking DNA, the TRBD2 call made by TCRdb goes unchecked. Per the germline V gene, CDR1 is KGHSH and CDR2 is LQKENI. The CDR3 has 15 amino acids. The CDR3 protein is CASSPPGGLTDTQYF.

This chain joins TRBV7-7 and TRBJ2-1; TCRdb gives TRBD2 as the D gene, but with no DNA this cannot be confirmed. Germline CDR1 reads SSHAT; CDR2 reads FNYEAQ (reference sequence). This CDR3 is built from 16 residues. CDR3 region: CASSLGGAGGYNEQFF.

V is TRBV6-1 and J is TRBJ2-1. The CDR3 runs to 13 residues. Germline V gene sequence: CDR1 MNHNS, CDR2 SASEGT. This chain's CDR3 is CTSSPDGYNEQFF.

V and J are TRBV20-1 and TRBJ2-2; TCRdb proposes TRBD2, but this gene call is untestable without DNA. The germline V gene encodes CDR1 DFQATT and CDR2 SNEGSKA (reference sequence). The CDR3 is 15 amino acids. The CDR3 sequence is CSAEYSSRGTGELFF.

The chain has TRBV4-3 and TRBJ1-2; TCRdb designates TRBD1, a call that cannot be tested without DNA. CDR3 size: 15 residues. Looked up from germline, CDR1 is LGHNA and CDR2 is YSLEER. The CDR3 here is CASSQGNVEGYGYTF.

The J gene is TRBJ1-2, the V gene TRBV12-3 or TRBV12-4. The CDR3 has 12 amino acids. The chain's CDR3 is CASGREAYGYTF.

The chain combines TRBV4-1 with TRBJ1-5. Germline CDR1 is MGHRA and CDR2 is YSYEKL. CDR3 length equals 15 residues. The CDR3 loop reads CASSQGSTENQPQHF.

The CDR3 region is CASTLDVTLGEQYF. The gene calls are TRBV5-4 and TRBJ2-7. Germline V CDR1 and CDR2: SGHNT, YYREEE (reference sequence). The CDR3 length is 14 residues.

V is TRBV12-3 or TRBV12-4 and J is TRBJ1-1; TCRdb reports TRBD1, a call that lacks DNA to check it against. The CDR3 runs 16 residues. The CDR3: CASSGGNRGRFAEAFF.

The V and J genes are TRBV19 and TRBJ1-6; there is no DNA to check the TCRdb D call of TRBD1. The CDR3 has 15 residues. The germline V gene has CDR1 LNHDA and CDR2 SQIVND (reference sequence). CDR3 sequence reads: CASSIGDRVSSPLHF.

This chain uses TRBV28 with TRBJ2-7; checking the TCRdb D call of TRBD1 is not possible without DNA. CDR3 length: 12 amino acids. The germline gives CDR1 MDHEN, CDR2 SYDVKM. The CDR3 region is CASSGRGYEQYF. The variable domain in full, completed from reference TRBV28 and TRBJ2-7, reads DVKVTQSSRYLVKRTGEKVFLECVQDMDHENMFWYRQDPGLGLRLIYFSYDVKMKEKGDIPEGYSVSREKKERFSLILESASTNQTSMYLCASSGRGYEQYFGPGTRLTVT.